The 27 T cell receptor beta chains listed next were all sequenced from one sample in a study of cytomegalovirus exposure and HLA in healthy donors. Primers for the PCR totalled 60 Vbeta and 13 Jbeta. The data were produced by immunoSEQ multiplex PCR, yet TCRdb's version contains in-frame clones alone and is incomplete. The table includes about 200,000 clones, about four fifths detected once. The sequencing sample was made of PBMCs. Every receptor here comes from a man in his forties in good health and CMV-seropositive.

The gene calls are TRBV5-1 and TRBJ1-2, with D hard to call. V shed 0 bases and J shed 3 bases, with 12 bases lying between them. The CDR3 loop spans 15 amino acids. Germline V gene lookup returns CDR1 SGHRS and CDR2 YFSETQ. The CDR3 is CASSLGSGVDYGYTF. DNA of the CDR3: TGCGCCAGCAGCTTGGGTAGCGGGGTGGACTATGGCTACACCTTC. Full variable domain (rest looked up from reference TRBV5-1 and TRBJ1-2): KAGVTQTPRYLIKTRGQQVTLSCSPISGHRSVSWYQQTPGQGLQFLFEYFSETQRNKGNFPGRFSGRQFSNSRSEMNVSTLELGDSALYLCASSLGSGVDYGYTFGSGTRLTVV.

The V and J genes are TRBV6-5 and TRBJ2-5; 9 bases map to TRBD2. J lost 5 bases, V lost 2 bases, and 9 bases had no gene match. This CDR3 is built from 16 residues. The germline gives CDR1 MNHEY, CDR2 SVGAGI. CDR3 sequence: CASSYRGLAPRETQYF. The CDR3 nucleotides are TGTGCCAGCAGTTACCGGGGACTAGCACCCCGGGAGACCCAGTACTTC.

Only one count was recorded for this clone. The chain joins TRBV20-1 to TRBJ1-1; D remains unclear. The CDR3 runs 10 residues. V was trimmed by 0 bases and J by 8 bases, leaving 4 bases between them. Germline V lookup: CDR1 DFQATT, CDR2 SNEGSKA (reference sequence). CDR3 coding DNA: TGCAGTGCTAGAGAAGAGGAAGCTTTCTTT. As protein: CSAREEEAFF.

This clone was picked up a small number of times. CDR3 residues: CASSESLAGVADTQYF. DNA of the CDR3: TGTGCCAGCAGTGAATCCCTGGCGGGAGTAGCAGATACGCAGTATTTT. This sequence joins TRBV25-1 and TRBJ2-3, with TRBD2 matching over 7 bases. Germline V gives CDR1 MGHDK, CDR2 SYGVNS. The junction had 8 bases not matched to a gene; V was cut back by 1 base and J by 4 bases. The CDR3 has 16 amino acids. Combining the CDR3 with reference TRBV25-1 and TRBJ2-3 gives the whole variable domain EADIYQTPRYLVIGTGKKITLECSQTMGHDKMYWYQQDPGMELHLIHYSYGVNSTEKGDLSSESTVSRIRTEHFPLTLESARPSHTSQYLCASSESLAGVADTQYFGPGTRLTVL.

This chain uses TRBV11-2 with TRBJ1-4; D is undetermined. Trimming stripped 5 bases from V and 0 bases from J, with 10 bases between. This CDR3 comprises 15 residues. Germline V CDR1 and CDR2: SGHAT, FQNNGV. The CDR3 DNA reads as TGTGCCAGCAGCCCCTACCTTGCAACTAATGAAAAACTGTTTTTT. Translation gives CASSPYLATNEKLFF.

V is TRBV5-1 and J is TRBJ2-5, with 13 bases that match TRBD2. Trimming at V came to 1 base and at J to 4 bases, leaving 1 base not matched to a gene. Germline V gene lookup returns CDR1 SGHRS and CDR2 YFSETQ. The CDR3 has 15 amino acids. CDR3 region: CASSLTSGRAETQYF. CDR3 nucleotides: TGCGCCAGCAGCTTGACTAGCGGGAGGGCAGAGACCCAGTACTTC.

V is TRBV29-1 and J is TRBJ2-3; 7 nucleotides align to TRBD2. This CDR3 is 16 amino acids long. Trimming cost V 3 bases and J 0 bases; bases outside gene matches: 9. Germline values: CDR1 SQVTM, CDR2 ANQGSEA. Here the CDR3 reads CSVEGGTGLSTDTQYF. In DNA form, the CDR3 reads TGCAGCGTTGAGGGGGGGACGGGACTTAGCACAGATACGCAGTATTTT.

The genes are TRBV5-4 and TRBJ2-5; 12 nucleotides match TRBD1. This CDR3 contains 16 residues. J gave up 4 bases and V 4 bases, and 8 bases lay outside the gene matches. Germline V CDR1 and CDR2: SGHNT, YYREEE (reference sequence). The CDR3: CASSPRGQGARETQYF. CDR3 nucleotides: TGTGCCAGCAGCCCGAGGGGACAGGGGGCGCGAGAGACCCAGTACTTC.

This clone was counted a few times. The sample holds other DNA sequences that translate to the same CDR3. The rearrangement links TRBV6-4 to TRBJ2-3; 10 nucleotides line up with TRBD2. V lost 0 bases to trimming and J lost 1 base; unmatched junction nucleotides: 1. CDR1 and CDR2 (germline): MRHNA, SNTAGT. The CDR3 has 16 amino acids. The CDR3 coding sequence is TGTGCCAGCAGTGACTCGAGCGGGAGGGGCACAGATACGCAGTATTTT. Protein product: CASSDSSGRGTDTQYF.

This chain uses TRBV4-1 with TRBJ2-1; D perhaps matches TRBD1 (6 bases). CDR1 and CDR2 (germline): MGHRA, YSYEKL. Trimming removed 1 base from V and 5 bases from J, with 12 bases in between. The CDR3 consists of 15 residues. DNA of the CDR3: TGCGCCAGCAGCCAAGGGGACAAGGGCGACAATGAGCAGTTCTTC. It translates to CASSQGDKGDNEQFF.

This chain uses TRBV5-6 with TRBJ2-3, with TRBD2 matching over 9 bases. The germline gives CDR1 SGHDT, CDR2 YYEEEE. Unmatched junction bases numbered 8, after V lost 4 bases and J lost 2 bases. The CDR3 contains 16 residues. CDR3 coding DNA: TGTGCCAGCAGCCGACCGCTAGCGGGATTCACAGATACGCAGTATTTT. It codes for CASSRPLAGFTDTQYF.

The chain joins TRBV7-9 to TRBJ1-1, with 8 nucleotides matching TRBD1. Germline values: CDR1 SEHNR, CDR2 FQNEAQ (reference sequence). After removal of 1 base from V and 4 bases from J, the junction contained 5 bases not matched to a gene. The CDR3 contains 15 residues. CDR3 nucleotide sequence: TGTGCCAGCAGCTTAGGGGACAGGAGTGGCACTGAAGCTTTCTTT. This gives the protein CASSLGDRSGTEAFF.

This rearrangement joins TRBV5-3 to TRBJ2-7, with 9 nucleotides matching TRBD1. TRBV5-3 is known as an ORF, though its function is uncertain. The CDR3 covers 19 residues. V gave up 4 bases and J gave up 2 bases; unmatched junction bases: 19. Here the CDR3 DNA reads TGTGCCAGAAGCCCAGGGACAGGGAGGAAAGGGACACTGGCCTACGAGCAGTACGTC. Translation: CARSPGTGRKGTLAYEQYV.

This clone occurred a few times. The chain carries TRBV5-4 and TRBJ1-2, with 10 bases aligning to TRBD1. The CDR3 extends over 15 amino acids. The germline gives CDR1 SGHNT, CDR2 YYREEE (reference sequence). The junction had 9 bases not matched to a gene; V was cut back by 2 bases and J by 8 bases. This CDR3 is CASSFERTGGIGYTF. The CDR3, as DNA: TGTGCCAGCAGCTTTGAGCGGACAGGGGGGATCGGCTACACCTTC.

The chain couples TRBV7-2 to TRBJ2-1; TRBD2 matches 8 bases. V was clipped by 5 bases and J by 2 bases; unmatched bases: 5. This CDR3 has 15 amino acids. CDR1 SGHTA and CDR2 FQGNSA come from the germline V gene. CDR3 in DNA: TGTGCCAGCAGCCCTACTAGCGGACCCTACAATGAGCAGTTCTTC. It translates to CASSPTSGPYNEQFF.

This sequence joins TRBV7-9 and TRBJ2-7, with 7 bases identical to TRBD2. Germline loops: CDR1 SEHNR, CDR2 FQNEAQ (reference sequence). CDR3 length: 13 residues. J was trimmed by 7 bases and V by 6 bases; bases with no gene match: 9. The CDR3 loop is CASSSSGLVEQYF. DNA of the CDR3: TGTGCCAGCAGTTCTAGCGGACTCGTAGAGCAGTACTTC.

This clone showed up just a few times. The gene calls are TRBV6-1 and TRBJ2-3, with 8 positions matching TRBD1. The CDR3 length is 14 residues. V lost 6 bases and J lost 0; bases outside the gene matches: 2. The V gene's germline CDR1 is MNHNS and CDR2 SASEGT. The CDR3 is CASRGQVSTDTQYF. CDR3 coding DNA: TGTGCCAGCAGGGGACAGGTTAGCACAGATACGCAGTATTTT.

The chain recombines TRBV27 with TRBJ1-2; D not certain. V lost 4 bases and J 4 bases, leaving 16 bases between the germline ends. The CDR3 extends over 15 amino acids. Germline V gives CDR1 MNHEY, CDR2 SMNVEV (reference sequence). CDR3 residues: CASSSQALRGYGYTF. CDR3 DNA: TGTGCCAGCAGTTCTCAAGCGCTCCGGGGCTATGGCTACACCTTC.

The chain's CDR3 is CAIGSGRFGNEQYV. In nucleotides, the CDR3 is TGTGCCATCGGTAGCGGGAGGTTCGGTAACGAGCAGTACGTC. The J gene is TRBJ2-7, the V gene TRBV10-3, with TRBD2 identical over 10 bases. Looked up from germline, CDR1 is ENHRY and CDR2 is SYGVKD. This CDR3 contains 14 residues. J was trimmed by 5 bases and V by 8 bases; bases with no gene match: 9.

On this clone: Other DNA sequences in this sample translate to the same CDR3. The V gene is TRBV29-1, the J gene TRBJ2-7; the match to TRBD1 covers 9 bases. CDR3 size: 13 residues. With 3 bases clipped from V and 0 bases from J, the junction kept 0 bases outside the gene matches. The germline CDR1 and CDR2 sequences are SQVTM and ANQGSEA. CDR3: CSVETGGSYEQYF. The DNA for the CDR3 is TGCAGCGTTGAGACAGGGGGCTCCTACGAGCAGTACTTC.

The chain carries TRBV2 and TRBJ2-5; 8 bases map to TRBD1. The CDR3 totals 14 residues. Germline lookup yields CDR1 SNHLY and CDR2 FYNNEI. Trimming took 7 bases from V and 8 from J; bases not matched to a gene: 12. DNA for the CDR3: TGTGCCAGCACCGTGGGACAGGCGCAGGGCACCCAGTACTTC. This gives the protein CASTVGQAQGTQYF.

The chain joins TRBV10-1 to TRBJ2-2, with 10 bases matching TRBD2. V was pared by 6 bases and J by 6 bases, with 7 bases of the junction left unmatched. Germline V gene sequence: CDR1 WNHNN, CDR2 SYGVQD (reference sequence). The CDR3 spans 15 residues. The CDR3 reads CASSPRLAGAGELFF. The CDR3 bases are TGCGCCAGCAGCCCCCGGCTAGCGGGGGCCGGGGAGCTGTTTTTT.

The chain carries TRBV28 and TRBJ1-2; 9 nucleotides align to TRBD1. V gave up 6 bases and J gave up 7 bases; unmatched junction bases: 6. This CDR3 spans 13 amino acids. Per germline, CDR1 MDHEN and CDR2 SYDVKM. The CDR3: CASSKTGGGGYTF. In DNA, the CDR3 is TGTGCCAGCAGCAAGACAGGGGGGGGTGGCTACACCTTC.

This rearrangement joins TRBV7-3 to TRBJ2-1; D is ambiguous. Germline V lookup: CDR1 SGHTA, CDR2 FQGTGA. Trimming shortened V by 1 base and J by 0 bases, and 7 bases separated the two germline ends. The CDR3 contains 15 residues. The chain's CDR3 is CASSLRRSSYNEQFF. The DNA of the CDR3 is TGTGCCAGCAGCTTAAGGCGGAGCTCCTACAATGAGCAGTTCTTC.

The chain couples TRBV6-5 to TRBJ2-2, with D possibly matching TRBD2 (6 bases). Germline V gene sequence: CDR1 MNHEY, CDR2 SVGAGI. Trimming removed 5 bases from V and 5 bases from J, with 15 bases in between. The CDR3 contains 15 residues. CDR3 region: CASSPRDRGTGELFF. The CDR3 nucleotides are TGTGCCAGCAGTCCCCGGGACCGGGGGACCGGGGAGCTGTTTTTT.

V usage is TRBV7-9 and J usage is TRBJ1-5, with 8 nucleotides matching TRBD1. There are 15 residues in the CDR3. Trimming took 6 bases from V and 1 from J; bases not matched to a gene: 5. Germline V gene lookup returns CDR1 SEHNR and CDR2 FQNEAQ (reference sequence). CDR3 residues: CASSEWTGSNQPQHF. The CDR3, as DNA: TGTGCCAGCAGTGAATGGACAGGGAGCAATCAGCCCCAGCATTTT.

V is TRBV2 and J is TRBJ1-1, with TRBD1 matching 7 bases. This CDR3 spans 14 amino acids. V lost 6 bases and J lost 1; bases outside the gene matches: 5. Germline-derived CDR1 and CDR2 are SNHLY and FYNNEI. The CDR3 DNA reads as TGTGCCAGCAGAAGGGACAGCAAGAACACTGAAGCTTTCTTT. The encoded protein is CASRRDSKNTEAFF.